A single sample is the source of the 23 T cell receptor beta chains below, sequenced in a study of Graves' ophthalmopathy and Graves' hyperthyroidism listed by TCRdb under 2018. Data came from an Illumina HiSeq 2000. For repertoire sequencing, TCR beta CDR3 regions were amplified from RNA transcripts. The first round of RT-PCR was done with HTBI primers and the Qiagen OneStep RT-PCR kit, and was followed by a second round of multiplex PCR, then size selection and purification. TCRdb applied fastp at Q25 and MiXCR to the public reads, then kept only in-frame beta chains. A single entry per CDR3 protein holds the most common genes and DNA from its merged rows. The sample table records about 480,000 distinct CDR3 sequences; about an eighth of these occur just once. The top ten constitute roughly 9.8% of the sample. Sequencing was performed on blood. Receptors were obtained from a woman in her thirties with Graves' ophthalmopathy. Donor details come from another sample of the same person, matched by shared clones.

For this clonotype: As the CDR3 is not closed by the conserved phenylalanine or tryptophan, this likely results from a read error. The chain carries TRBV28 and TRBJ1-1, with D maybe TRBD1 (5 bases). This CDR3 has 19 amino acids. The V gene lost 2 bases and the J gene lost 1 base, with 23 bases spanning the gap. Germline-derived CDR1 and CDR2 are MDHEN and SYDVKM. CDR3 sequence: CASSLPRNPTQGRNTEAFY. Written as DNA, the CDR3 is TGTGCCAGCAGTTTACCCCGTAACCCCACTCAGGGAAGGAACACTGAAGCTTTCTAT.

This clonotype was seen at least ten times. V gene TRBV9 combines with J gene TRBJ1-1, with D perhaps TRBD1 (6 bases). This CDR3 has 15 amino acids. Trimming took off 0 bases at V and 6 bases at J, with 15 bases between the two ends. Germline CDR1 reads SGDLS; CDR2 reads YYNGEE. The CDR3 loop is CASSVVGAGGAEAFF. The CDR3 nucleotides read TGTGCCAGCAGCGTAGTGGGGGCTGGGGGCGCTGAAGCTTTCTTT.

This clonotype was picked up many times. The chain has TRBV29-1 and TRBJ2-5; D uncertain. Trimming pared 7 bases from V and 2 bases from J, leaving 11 bases between. This CDR3 is 12 amino acids long. The germline V gene encodes CDR1 SQVTM and CDR2 ANQGSEA. DNA for the CDR3: TGCAGCGCCGCCCCCGTACAAGAGACCCAGTACTTC. This codes for CSAAPVQETQYF.

This clonotype was recorded many times. The gene calls are TRBV12-3 or TRBV12-4 and TRBJ1-2; D remains unclear. V lost 3 bases, J lost 1 base, and 3 bases lay in between. The CDR3 is 12 residues long. The chain's CDR3 is CASSFHNYGYTF. DNA for the CDR3: TGTGCCAGCAGTTTCCATAACTATGGCTACACCTTC.

The sample holds many counts of this clonotype. J is TRBJ1-1 and V is TRBV19; no clear D gene. Germline CDR1 reads LNHDA; CDR2 reads SQIVND (reference sequence). This CDR3 region has 15 residues. Trimming took off 0 bases at V and 8 bases at J, with 16 bases between the two ends. The CDR3 sequence is CASSIDSLRYAEAFF. The DNA for the CDR3 is TGTGCCAGTAGTATAGACTCCCTACGTTATGCAGAAGCTTTCTTT.

The chain joins TRBV18 to TRBJ2-7, with 7 bases that match TRBD2. The trim removed 0 bases at V and 6 bases at J, leaving 2 bases unmatched. Germline V gene sequence: CDR1 KGHSH, CDR2 LQKENI. The CDR3 consists of 13 residues. The CDR3 DNA reads as TGTGCCAGCTCACCACCCTGGGAGGGCGAGCAGTACTTC. This codes for CASSPPWEGEQYF. Based on the CDR3 plus reference TRBV18 and TRBJ2-7, the full variable domain is NAGVMQNPRHLVRRRGQEARLRCSPMKGHSHVYWYRQLPEEGLKFMVYLQKENIIDESGMPKERFSAEFPKEGPSILRIQQVVRGDSAAYFCASSPPWEGEQYFGPGTRLTVT.

V usage is TRBV12-5 and J usage is TRBJ2-7, with 10 bases lining up with TRBD2. V was clipped by 6 bases and J by 7 bases; unmatched bases: 6. Germline loops: CDR1 LGHNT, CDR2 FRNRAP. CDR3 size: 13 residues. Written as DNA, the CDR3 is TGTGCTAGTGGCCGGACTAGCGGTTGGGAGCAGTACTTC. It encodes CASGRTSGWEQYF.

The chain carries TRBV30 and TRBJ2-5; tentative D call: TRBD2 (5 bases). Trimming took 7 bases from V and 5 from J, leaving 14 bases between them. The CDR3 contains 12 residues. The germline V gene has CDR1 GTSNPN and CDR2 SVGIG (reference sequence). This chain's CDR3 is CAFQDSRETQYF. The CDR3 DNA reads TGTGCCTTTCAGGACTCCAGGGAGACCCAGTACTTC. The variable domain in full, with the rest retrieved from reference TRBV30 and TRBJ2-5, is SQTIHQWPATLVQPVGSPLSLECTVEGTSNPNLYWYRQAAGRGLQLLFYSVGIGQISSEVPQNLSASRPQDRQFILSSKKLLLSDSGFYLCAFQDSRETQYFGPGTRLLVL.

This clonotype was recorded at least ten times. The rearrangement links TRBV5-1 to TRBJ1-2; 7 bases are shared with TRBD1. J was trimmed by 6 bases and V by 7 bases; bases with no gene match: 9. The CDR3 spans 13 residues. CDR1 SGHRS and CDR2 YFSETQ come from the germline V gene. CDR3 region: CASSPGQAHGYTF. The CDR3 DNA reads as TGCGCCAGCTCTCCTGGACAGGCTCATGGCTACACCTTC.

This clonotype was detected ten times or more. V gene TRBV12-5 combines with J gene TRBJ1-5, with a weak D call TRBD1 (5 bases). The CDR3 runs 14 residues. Between the trimmed V and J ends, which lost 4 bases and 1 base, there was a span of 8 bases. Germline V gene data show CDR1 as LGHNT and CDR2 as FRNRAP. CDR3 sequence (DNA): TGTGCTAGTGGTTGGGGACGGAGCAATCAGCCCCAGCATTTT. It specifies CASGWGRSNQPQHF.

About this clonotype: A read error is possible here, since a much larger clone lies one base away. V usage is TRBV6-5 and J usage is TRBJ2-5; TRBD2 aligns across 12 bases. From germline, CDR1 is MNHEY and CDR2 SVGAGI. The CDR3 has 16 residues. The CDR3 loop reads CASSSTTSGSGETKYF. The CDR3 bases are TGTGCCAGCAGTTCAACGACTAGCGGGAGTGGGGAGACCAAGTACTTC.

This clonotype was detected only a few times. The rearrangement joins TRBV5-1 to TRBJ2-6; D is unclear. This CDR3 region has 17 residues. V was pared by 0 bases and J by 5 bases, with 15 bases between. Germline V gene sequence: CDR1 SGHRS, CDR2 YFSETQ. CDR3 DNA sequence: TGCGCCAGCAGCTTGGAGCCATTGCCGAAAAGGGCCAACGTCCTGACTTTC. This sequence encodes CASSLEPLPKRANVLTF.

The chain couples TRBV7-8 to TRBJ1-2, with a weak D call TRBD1 (6 bases). Germline CDR1 reads SGHVS; CDR2 reads FQNEAQ. Trimming shortened V by 2 bases and J by 8 bases, and 12 bases separated the two germline ends. CDR3 length: 13 amino acids. The CDR3 spells CASSLQGSRGYTF. In DNA, the CDR3 is TGTGCCAGCAGCTTACAGGGGAGCCGCGGCTACACCTTC.

In its sample, this clonotype was seen many times. The rearrangement joins TRBV29-1 to TRBJ1-1; D gene uncertain. This CDR3 contains 11 residues. In germline, CDR1 is SQVTM, CDR2 ANQGSEA. The germline V and J ends were trimmed by 4 bases and 3 bases, with 6 bases remaining between them. In DNA, the CDR3 is TGCAGCGTTGGGGCGCACACTGAAGCTTTCTTT. Its translation: CSVGAHTEAFF.

The chain has TRBV6-1 and TRBJ1-2, with 8 bases that match TRBD1. Germline V gene sequence: CDR1 MNHNS, CDR2 SASEGT. With 2 bases clipped from V and 0 bases from J, the junction kept 5 bases outside the gene matches. This CDR3 is built from 16 residues. CDR3 region: CASSEFWGQANYGYTF. The CDR3 region has the DNA TGTGCCAGCAGTGAATTTTGGGGACAGGCTAACTATGGCTACACCTTC.

The chain has TRBV4-1 and TRBJ1-2; no reliable D call. Germline V CDR1 and CDR2: MGHRA, YSYEKL. Trimming shortened V by 0 bases and J by 10 bases, and 9 bases separated the two germline ends. This CDR3 spans 12 amino acids. As DNA, the CDR3 is TGCGCCAGCAGCCAAGAACAGCGTTACTACACCTTC. Translated: CASSQEQRYYTF.

This clonotype was detected ten times or more. V gene TRBV19 combines with J gene TRBJ1-1, with D uncertain. V lost 3 bases and J 1 base, leaving 9 bases between the germline ends. The CDR3 has 14 residues. CDR1 LNHDA and CDR2 SQIVND come from the germline V gene (reference sequence). The DNA for the CDR3 is TGTGCCAGTAGTATTGGCCTGGGGAACACTGAAGCTTTCTTT. Amino acid sequence: CASSIGLGNTEAFF. Full variable domain (rest looked up from reference TRBV19 and TRBJ1-1): DGGITQSPKYLFRKEGQNVTLSCEQNLNHDAMYWYRQDPGQGLRLIYYSQIVNDFQKGDIAEGYSVSREKKESFPLTVTSAQKNPTAFYLCASSIGLGNTEAFFGQGTRLTVV.

This clonotype came up many times. The V gene is TRBV10-3, the J gene TRBJ1-1; the D gene is possibly TRBD1 (5 bases). V lost 4 bases to trimming and J lost 6 bases, with 12 bases between them. CDR1 is ENHRY, CDR2 SYGVKD, per germline. The CDR3 totals 13 residues. As DNA, the CDR3 is TGTGCCATCAGTGGGGGACCGACGGCTGAAGCTTTCTTT. Translated, it gives CAISGGPTAEAFF.

This clonotype has a count of ten or more. The rearrangement joins TRBV6-5 to TRBJ2-7, with TRBD1 identical over 11 bases. Germline V gives CDR1 MNHEY, CDR2 SVGAGI. V shed 6 bases and J 3 bases; nucleotides not matched to a gene: 13. This CDR3 comprises 17 residues. CDR3 DNA: TGTGCCAGCAGGGGACAGGGGGAGAGAGCGGGAATCTACGAGCAGTACTTC. Its protein product is CASRGQGERAGIYEQYF.

This clonotype appeared many times. The chain has TRBV28 and TRBJ1-2, with 7 bases aligning to TRBD1. Unmatched junction bases numbered 11, after V lost 5 bases and J lost 8 bases. The CDR3 spans 14 residues. Germline V lookup: CDR1 MDHEN, CDR2 SYDVKM. CDR3 sequence reads: CASSAPGGAGGYTF. CDR3 DNA: TGTGCCAGCAGTGCCCCAGGGGGGGCCGGCGGCTACACCTTC.

This clonotype showed up many times. The chain combines TRBV28 with TRBJ2-5; D gene unclear. Germline CDR1 is MDHEN and CDR2 is SYDVKM. The V end was cut by 6 bases, the J end by 0 bases, with 14 bases between. The CDR3 spans 15 residues. The CDR3 sequence: CASRSPAGNQETQYF. As DNA, the CDR3 is TGTGCCAGCAGGTCCCCCGCTGGGAACCAAGAGACCCAGTACTTC.

This clonotype showed up many times. The gene calls are TRBV28 and TRBJ2-5; no reliable D call. The CDR3 loop spans 15 amino acids. The germline gives CDR1 MDHEN, CDR2 SYDVKM. V shed 1 base and J shed 3 bases, with 12 bases lying between them. CDR3 region: CASSLSKVLEETQYF. In DNA, the CDR3 is TGTGCCAGCAGTTTATCTAAGGTGTTGGAAGAGACCCAGTACTTC.

V and J are TRBV2 and TRBJ2-7, with 7 bases matching TRBD1. The J segment lost 0 bases and the V segment lost 6 bases, leaving 11 bases of the junction unmatched. This CDR3 spans 16 amino acids. The V gene's germline CDR1 is SNHLY and CDR2 FYNNEI. CDR3 nucleotides: TGTGCCAGCAGGGAGAAAAGACAGGGACCCTCCTACGAGCAGTACTTC. Protein: CASREKRQGPSYEQYF.